This entry is about one T cell receptor beta chain. Assay: immunoSEQ multiplex PCR; the TCRdb copy retains only in-frame clones and omits some. The repertoire holds 62,000 or so clones, with approximately 89% as singletons. The data were obtained in a study of technical replicates of blood from several donors. V was cut by 6 bases and J by 7 bases, with 12 bases left in between. The V gene's germline CDR1 is DFQATT and CDR2 SNEGSKA (reference sequence). The CDR3 consists of 11 residues. This chain joins TRBV20-1 and TRBJ1-1; D unresolved. Sequenced: PBMCs. The TCR comes from a human donor in good health. Some clones in this sample may be carry-over from other donors' samples. CDR3 DNA: TGCAGTGCCCCCCGACTGGGTGAAGCTTTCTTT. It encodes CSAPRLGEAFF.